The 25 T cell receptor beta chains in this list originate from one sample, sequenced in a study of shared clonotypes between healthy human individuals. Repertoires were generated with immunoSEQ multiplex PCR, while TCRdb's copy carries only in-frame clones and drops some. The sample shows some 2,000,000 clones, 90% to 96% of them seen only once. The specimen was naive CD4+ T cells sorted from blood. The subset is: CD45RA+ positively selected. These receptors were collected from a man aged 18 to 35 in good health.

V usage is TRBV5-1 and J usage is TRBJ2-3; the D call may be TRBD1 or TRBD2 (5 bases each). The ends were cut back, 1 base at V and 1 base at J, with 10 bases in the middle. CDR3 length: 15 residues. Germline-derived CDR1 and CDR2 are SGHRS and YFSETQ. CDR3 bases: TGCGCCAGCAGCTTGCTAGGGACGGGCACAGATACGCAGTATTTT. It codes for CASSLLGTGTDTQYF.

The chain employs TRBV6-5 and TRBJ2-1; TRBD1 might be the D (6 bases). The V and J ends lost 5 bases and 6 bases respectively, with 11 bases between them. The CDR3 spans 13 residues. CDR1 is MNHEY and CDR2 is SVGAGI in the germline V gene. The CDR3, as DNA: TGTGCCAGCAGTCCAGGGGACCGCAATGAGCAGTTCTTC. Protein: CASSPGDRNEQFF.

The J gene is TRBJ2-7, the V gene TRBV5-1; D remains ambiguous. Germline-derived CDR1 and CDR2 are SGHRS and YFSETQ. This CDR3 region has 13 residues. Trimming took 2 bases from V and 3 from J, leaving 9 bases between them. This chain's CDR3 is CASSLRSGYEQYF. As DNA, the CDR3 is TGCGCCAGCAGCTTACGGAGTGGCTACGAGCAGTACTTC.

This chain uses TRBV9 with TRBJ2-3; no clear D. Trimming stripped 0 bases from V and 3 bases from J, with 11 bases between. The germline V gene encodes CDR1 SGDLS and CDR2 YYNGEE. This CDR3 region has 15 residues. CDR3 nucleotides: TGTGCCAGCAGCGTAGTGTCAGCCGGGACAGATACGCAGTATTTT. Translated: CASSVVSAGTDTQYF.

The J gene is TRBJ1-4, the V gene TRBV6-5, with TRBD1 matching over 8 bases. The V gene end was trimmed by 8 bases and the J gene end by 5 bases; junction bases not matched to a gene: 4. The CDR3 totals 13 residues. The germline gives CDR1 MNHEY, CDR2 SVGAGI. The CDR3 coding sequence is TGTGCCAGCCCCGACAGGGGAAATGAAAAACTGTTTTTT. As protein: CASPDRGNEKLFF.

This chain joins TRBV6-5 and TRBJ2-3, with D perhaps matching TRBD2 (6 bases). The CDR3 totals 12 residues. V was clipped by 5 bases and J by 6 bases, with 9 bases between them. From germline, CDR1 is MNHEY and CDR2 SVGAGI. The CDR3 reads CASSTAGDTQYF. CDR3 in DNA: TGTGCCAGCAGTACCGCGGGGGATACGCAGTATTTT.

The J gene is TRBJ2-3, the V gene TRBV30; 12 positions agree with TRBD2. CDR3 length: 14 residues. Looked up from germline, CDR1 is GTSNPN and CDR2 is SVGIG (reference sequence). Losses at the gene ends were 5 bases for V and 2 bases for J; bases not matched to a gene: 2. This CDR3 reads CAWRTSGATDTQYF. CDR3 nucleotide sequence: TGTGCCTGGCGGACTAGCGGGGCCACAGATACGCAGTATTTT.

This sequence joins TRBV9 and TRBJ1-6; D is perhaps TRBD1 (5 bases). The V and J ends lost 4 bases and 9 bases respectively, with 17 bases between them. Germline CDR1 and CDR2: SGDLS and YYNGEE. The CDR3 has 15 residues. The DNA for the CDR3 is TGTGCCAGCAGCTCAGGGACCGACCCAGTTTCACCCCTCCACTTT. Protein: CASSSGTDPVSPLHF.

The chain links TRBV6-1 to TRBJ2-7; 8 positions match TRBD1. Germline V gene data show CDR1 as MNHNS and CDR2 as SASEGT. This CDR3 spans 13 amino acids. The junction had 6 bases not matched to a gene; V was cut back by 7 bases and J by 4 bases. The CDR3 region is CASTRGRVYEQYF. CDR3 nucleotide sequence: TGTGCCAGCACCAGGGGGCGAGTGTACGAGCAGTACTTC.

This clone was seen once. The chain carries TRBV7-2 and TRBJ2-5; 8 nucleotides match TRBD1. Germline values: CDR1 SGHTA, CDR2 FQGNSA. The CDR3 loop spans 16 amino acids. Trimming took 5 bases from V and 2 from J; bases not matched to a gene: 10. The CDR3 nucleotides read TGTGCCAGCAGCGCCCGACAGGGGAACTTACAAGAGACCCAGTACTTC. Translating it yields CASSARQGNLQETQYF.

V and J are TRBV6-1 and TRBJ1-6, with TRBD1 matching over 9 bases. The germline V gene encodes CDR1 MNHNS and CDR2 SASEGT. The CDR3 sequence is 15 residues long. After removal of 10 bases from V and 1 base from J, the junction contained 5 bases not matched to a gene. The CDR3: CATGTGNSYNSPLHF. The CDR3 nucleotides are TGTGCCACCGGGACAGGGAATTCCTATAATTCACCCCTCCACTTT.

The V gene is TRBV19, the J gene TRBJ2-7, with a tentative D call TRBD2 (5 bases). Germline V CDR1 and CDR2: LNHDA, SQIVND (reference sequence). Trimming removed 6 bases from V and 3 bases from J, with 15 bases in between. The CDR3 is made up of 14 amino acids. The chain's CDR3 is CASSPGYSLYEQYF. The CDR3 coding sequence is TGTGCCAGTAGCCCGGGGTACAGCCTCTACGAGCAGTACTTC. Complete variable domain (other parts from reference TRBV19 and TRBJ2-7): DGGITQSPKYLFRKEGQNVTLSCEQNLNHDAMYWYRQDPGQGLRLIYYSQIVNDFQKGDIAEGYSVSREKKESFPLTVTSAQKNPTAFYLCASSPGYSLYEQYFGPGTRLTVT.

This chain links TRBV5-8 with TRBJ1-5; D ambiguous. The V end lost 2 bases, the J end lost 0 bases, and 6 bases lay between the germline ends. CDR3 length: 14 residues. Germline CDR1 is SGHTS and CDR2 is YDEGEE. The CDR3 DNA reads as TGTGCCAGCAGCTTAACGGGTAGCAATCAGCCCCAGCATTTT. Residues: CASSLTGSNQPQHF.

A remark on this clone: Distinct nucleotide sequences in the sample also encode this CDR3. This sequence joins TRBV9 and TRBJ2-5, with a tentative D call TRBD2 (6 bases). Germline CDR1 reads SGDLS; CDR2 reads YYNGEE. The V end was cut by 0 bases, the J end by 5 bases, with 8 bases between. There are 13 residues in the CDR3. CDR3 DNA: TGTGCCAGCAGCGTAGGTCTAGCGGAGACCCAGTACTTC. Encoded protein: CASSVGLAETQYF.

This clone appeared a single time. The chain couples TRBV5-1 to TRBJ2-1, with TRBD2 identical over 10 bases. Germline values: CDR1 SGHRS, CDR2 YFSETQ. The CDR3 sequence is 17 residues long. With V trimmed by 0 bases and J by 5 bases, 8 bases remained unmatched. The CDR3 loop reads CASSLVGLAGVNNEQFF. The CDR3 coding sequence is TGCGCCAGCAGCTTGGTCGGCCTAGCGGGGGTAAACAATGAGCAGTTCTTC.

The CDR3 spells CASSRDFTDTQYF. CDR3 nucleotides: TGTGCCAGCAGCAGGGACTTCACAGATACGCAGTATTTT. The J gene is TRBJ2-3, the V gene TRBV5-8, with a weak D call TRBD2 (6 bases). The CDR3 has 13 amino acids. Germline-derived CDR1 and CDR2 are SGHTS and YDEGEE. V gave up 4 bases and J gave up 2 bases, with 8 bases separating them.

The chain combines TRBV9 with TRBJ2-2; 8 bases line up with TRBD1. This CDR3 is 15 amino acids long. Germline-derived CDR1 and CDR2 are SGDLS and YYNGEE. V dropped 4 bases and J dropped 4; count of bases not matched to a gene: 6. The CDR3 here is CASSPQGAGTGELFF. The CDR3 region has the DNA TGTGCCAGCAGCCCCCAGGGGGCAGGCACCGGGGAGCTGTTTTTT. Complete variable domain (other parts from reference TRBV9 and TRBJ2-2): DSGVTQTPKHLITATGQRVTLRCSPRSGDLSVYWYQQSLDQGLQFLIQYYNGEERAKGNILERFSAQQFPDLHSELNLSSLELGDSALYFCASSPQGAGTGELFFGEGSRLTVL.

J is TRBJ1-1 and V is TRBV29-1; TRBD1 might be the D (6 bases). V was shortened by 4 bases and J by 8 bases, with 17 bases between the two germline ends. Germline V gene sequence: CDR1 SQVTM, CDR2 ANQGSEA. The CDR3 is made up of 13 amino acids. The CDR3: CSVGTGTSSEAFF. DNA for the CDR3: TGCAGCGTTGGAACCGGGACAAGCAGCGAAGCTTTCTTT. The complete variable domain, with remaining parts taken from reference TRBV29-1 and TRBJ1-1, reads SAVISQKPSRDICQRGTSLTIQCQVDSQVTMMFWYRQQPGQSLTLIATANQGSEATYESGFVIDKFPISRPNLTFSTLTVSNMSPEDSSIYLCSVGTGTSSEAFFGQGTRLTVV.

The genes are TRBV5-6 and TRBJ2-3, with D uncertain. The V gene's germline CDR1 is SGHDT and CDR2 YYEEEE. The CDR3 sequence is 12 residues long. V lost 4 bases and J 8 bases, leaving 11 bases between the germline ends. The CDR3 region has the DNA TGTGCCAGCAGCCCTCGAAGTGGTACGCAGTATTTT. It is translated as CASSPRSGTQYF.

The genes are TRBV2 and TRBJ1-3, with no clear D. V was trimmed by 4 bases and J by 10 bases, leaving 20 bases between them. CDR3 length: 15 amino acids. CDR1 is SNHLY and CDR2 is FYNNEI in the germline V gene. The CDR3 protein is CASSVRKVRFDTIYF. The CDR3 DNA is TGTGCCAGCAGTGTCCGGAAAGTTAGGTTCGATACCATATATTTT.

This clone has only one observation. This chain connects TRBV28 to TRBJ1-2; tentative D call: TRBD1 (5 bases). Germline values: CDR1 MDHEN, CDR2 SYDVKM. The CDR3 extends over 12 amino acids. The germline V and J ends were trimmed by 4 bases and 7 bases, with 10 bases remaining between them. CDR3 protein: CASSYETAGYTF. In DNA, the CDR3 is TGTGCCAGCAGTTACGAGACAGCTGGCTACACCTTC.

V gene TRBV28 combines with J gene TRBJ1-5, with a tentative D call TRBD1 (5 bases). The CDR3 contains 15 residues. Deletions cut 7 bases from V and 0 bases from J, with 13 bases between. Germline lookup yields CDR1 MDHEN and CDR2 SYDVKM. For the CDR3, the DNA is TGTGCCAGCACCGAGGGGACTTATAGCAATCAGCCCCAGCATTTT. Its protein product is CASTEGTYSNQPQHF. Together with reference TRBV28 and TRBJ1-5, the CDR3 gives the full variable domain: DVKVTQSSRYLVKRTGEKVFLECVQDMDHENMFWYRQDPGLGLRLIYFSYDVKMKEKGDIPEGYSVSREKKERFSLILESASTNQTSMYLCASTEGTYSNQPQHFGDGTRLSIL.

The gene calls are TRBV27 and TRBJ1-6; D might be TRBD1 (5 bases). Trimming pared 6 bases from V and 4 bases from J, leaving 16 bases between. The CDR3 runs 16 residues. Germline values: CDR1 MNHEY, CDR2 SMNVEV (reference sequence). The CDR3 DNA follows: TGTGCCAGCAGCTTAGGGCTGGGACCTTATAATTCACCCCTCCACTTT. It codes for CASSLGLGPYNSPLHF.

This chain uses TRBV30 with TRBJ1-1, with TRBD1 matching over 9 bases. The CDR3 totals 16 residues. CDR1 is GTSNPN and CDR2 is SVGIG in the germline V gene (reference sequence). J was trimmed by 4 bases and V by 2 bases; bases with no gene match: 11. CDR3 loop: CAWSPKGTGSSTEAFF. CDR3 DNA: TGTGCCTGGAGTCCTAAGGGGACAGGGTCGTCCACTGAAGCTTTCTTT.

V gene TRBV5-4 combines with J gene TRBJ1-6, with D uncertain. Trimming cost V 0 bases and J 8 bases, with 12 bases left between them. The CDR3 is 15 amino acids. CDR1 is SGHNT and CDR2 is YYREEE in the germline V gene (reference sequence). CDR3 DNA: TGTGCCAGCAGCTTGGCCGGCAGAAGAGATTCACCCCTCCACTTT. Protein product: CASSLAGRRDSPLHF.